This T cell receptor beta chain originates from a study of Ad26.COV2.S vaccination and SARS-CoV-2 variants. The study, taken as a whole, reports: Recipients given vaccine exceeded placebo recipients in spike-specific TCR breadth. Post-vaccination breadth of spike-specific CD8+ and CD4+ T cell responses was reportedly substantial.

Generated by immunoSEQ multiplex PCR, the TCRdb table keeps only in-frame clones and is missing some. The sample shows approximately 360,000 clones, under 90% of them seen only once. The sample holds a few counts of this clone. What it recognizes is unknown. Stated treatment: about 20 received Ad26.COV2.S at low or high dose, single or two shots; about 5 received placebo; per-sample allocation not given. It was on day 63 after the first vaccine or placebo injection that samples were taken. The sample came from a Boston adult aged 18-55 years. What was given as vaccine was an Ad26 vector encoding Wuhan-strain SARS-CoV-2 spike. Trimming at V came to 1 base and at J to 6 bases, leaving 16 bases not matched to a gene. The CDR3 loop spans 19 amino acids. Germline V lookup: CDR1 MNHNS, CDR2 SASEGT.

This clonotype was obtained from a person aged 18-60 years who received the Ad26.COV2.S COVID-19 vaccine or a placebo. The V gene is TRBV6-1, the J gene TRBJ1-5, with 9 bases matching TRBD1. Sequenced material: peripheral blood, taken in a trial of Ad26.COV2.S vaccine versus placebo. For the CDR3, the DNA is TGTGCCAGCAGTGAAGGTCCTCCTAACTGGACAGGGGAGAGTCAGCCCCAGCATTTT. Its translation is CASSEGPPNWTGESQPQHF.